Below are 27 T cell receptor beta chains sequenced from a single sample in a study of cytomegalovirus exposure and HLA in healthy donors. With 60 Vbeta and 13 Jbeta primers, the PCR was carried out. This table comes from immunoSEQ multiplex PCR, and its TCRdb copy is limited to in-frame clones, with some not included. The data contain about 170,000 clones, roughly 82% of them singletons. The specimen sequenced was PBMCs. These receptors were collected from a woman aged 45-65 years in good health and CMV-seropositive.

The gene calls are TRBV6-5 and TRBJ2-1, with 9 nucleotides matching TRBD2. The CDR3 loop spans 14 amino acids. Germline loops: CDR1 MNHEY, CDR2 SVGAGI. Germline trimming cut 11 bases from V and 4 bases from J; bases unmatched to any gene: 9. In DNA, the CDR3 is TGTGCCTCCTCCGCGGGGGGGGGTTACAATGAGCAGTTCTTC. This translates into CASSAGGGYNEQFF.

The J gene is TRBJ2-7, the V gene TRBV6-6, with D uncertain. Trimming took 5 bases from V and 0 from J, leaving 14 bases between them. Germline-derived CDR1 and CDR2 are MNHNY and SVGAGI (reference sequence). CDR3 length equals 15 residues. The CDR3: CASSPFERSSYEQYF. Written as DNA, the CDR3 is TGTGCCAGCAGTCCCTTTGAGCGCTCCTCCTACGAGCAGTACTTC.

The chain combines TRBV10-3 with TRBJ2-7; a possible D gene is TRBD2 (7 bases). The CDR3 is made up of 15 amino acids. V lost 4 bases and J lost 4, with 17 bases in between. Germline values: CDR1 ENHRY, CDR2 SYGVKD. CDR3 amino acids: CAISALRGPDYEQYF. The DNA for the CDR3 is TGTGCCATCAGTGCATTGCGGGGGCCGGATTACGAGCAGTACTTC.

This clone appeared a few times. The gene calls are TRBV6-6 and TRBJ1-2; D not resolved. Germline CDR1 is MNHNY and CDR2 is SVGAGI (reference sequence). Trimming shortened V by 7 bases and J by 2 bases, and 8 bases separated the two germline ends. The length of the CDR3 is 12 residues. The CDR3 coding sequence is TGTGCCAGCACGTCAGCGAACTATGGCTACACCTTC. It specifies CASTSANYGYTF.

The chain recombines TRBV5-1 with TRBJ2-1; 12 bases align to TRBD2. The CDR3 runs 16 residues. The V and J ends lost 4 bases and 10 bases, in that order; junction bases with no gene match: 12. Per the germline V gene, CDR1 is SGHRS and CDR2 is YFSETQ. CDR3 nucleotide sequence: TGCGCCAGCAGCCAGACCCTAGCGGGGGGGCCGAAGGAGCAGTTCTTC. Protein: CASSQTLAGGPKEQFF.

Regarding this clone: This sample includes further DNA sequences coding for the same CDR3. The rearrangement joins TRBV9 to TRBJ2-1; 12 nucleotides match TRBD2. Germline values: CDR1 SGDLS, CDR2 YYNGEE. V dropped 4 bases and J dropped 5; count of bases not matched to a gene: 4. The CDR3 has 15 amino acids. CDR3 nucleotides: TGTGCCAGCAGCAGGCTAGCGGGGGGGAACAATGAGCAGTTCTTC. Amino acid sequence: CASSRLAGGNNEQFF.

This clone was counted only a few times. The chain is built from TRBV7-2 and TRBJ1-5, with 7 bases lining up with TRBD1. J gave up 7 bases and V 1 base, and 10 bases lay outside the gene matches. The germline V gene has CDR1 SGHTA and CDR2 FQGNSA. This CDR3 region has 16 residues. The CDR3 nucleotides read TGTGCCAGCAGCTTAGATGGAGGGACAGCTAAGCAGCCCCAGCATTTT. Its protein is CASSLDGGTAKQPQHF.

V and J are TRBV15 and TRBJ2-3; TRBD1 is a possible D gene (5 bases). The CDR3 runs to 17 residues. With 1 base removed from V and 4 bases from J, the gap between germline ends came to 18 bases. The germline CDR1 and CDR2 sequences are LNHNV and YYDKDF (reference sequence). The CDR3: CATSRGAAMGQADTQYF. CDR3 in DNA: TGTGCCACCAGCAGAGGGGCGGCAATGGGGCAAGCAGATACGCAGTATTTT.

This clone was seen a few times. The V and J genes are TRBV6-5 and TRBJ2-3; D may be TRBD1 (6 bases). The germline gives CDR1 MNHEY, CDR2 SVGAGI. V gave up 6 bases and J gave up 7 bases, with 20 bases separating them. This CDR3 comprises 15 residues. CDR3: CASSTLTGLGNTQYF. In DNA form, the CDR3 reads TGTGCCAGCAGCACTTTGACAGGCCTAGGAAATACGCAGTATTTT.

Only one count was recorded for this clone. This chain connects TRBV29-1 to TRBJ2-1; D possibly corresponds to TRBD1 (5 bases). The CDR3 contains 13 residues. The V gene's germline CDR1 is SQVTM and CDR2 ANQGSEA. V was shortened by 7 bases and J by 5 bases, with 15 bases between the two germline ends. In DNA form, the CDR3 reads TGCAGCGGAACAGGACGGTTACACAATGAGCAGTTCTTC. It yields the protein CSGTGRLHNEQFF.

The rearrangement links TRBV5-1 to TRBJ1-6, with a tentative D call TRBD1 (6 bases). CDR1 and CDR2 from the germline V gene are SGHRS and YFSETQ. This CDR3 contains 17 residues. V lost 3 bases and J 0 bases, leaving 13 bases between the germline ends. In DNA form, the CDR3 reads TGCGCCAGCAGCTACAGGACAGACCTCTCCTATAATTCACCCCTCCACTTT. As protein: CASSYRTDLSYNSPLHF.

This clone was observed a few times. This sequence joins TRBV7-6 and TRBJ2-7, with TRBD1 as a possible D gene (5 bases). The CDR3 sequence is 13 residues long. The germline CDR1 and CDR2 sequences are SGHVS and FNYEAQ. The V gene lost 4 bases and the J gene lost 6 bases, with 13 bases spanning the gap. In nucleotides, the CDR3 is TGTGCCAGCAGCTACCTAGAAAGGGGCGAGCAGTACTTC. Translating gives CASSYLERGEQYF.

The V and J genes are TRBV5-5 and TRBJ2-3; 9 bases agree with TRBD2. CDR1 and CDR2 (germline): SGHKS, YYEKEE (reference sequence). The CDR3 sequence is 19 residues long. V trimming: 1 base; J trimming: 8 bases; junction bases outside the gene matches: 20. DNA of the CDR3: TGTGCCAGCAGCTTGCGTGGGAGCGGGGGGCCGAGTCCCACCGCTACGCAGTATTTT. Amino acids: CASSLRGSGGPSPTATQYF.

CDR3 sequence reads: CASSKGLNTGELFF. The CDR3 DNA reads as TGTGCCAGCAGCAAGGGACTTAACACCGGGGAGCTGTTTTTT. The V and J genes are TRBV11-2 and TRBJ2-2, with D perhaps matching TRBD2 (6 bases). The V gene's germline CDR1 is SGHAT and CDR2 FQNNGV. The CDR3 loop spans 14 amino acids. V lost 5 bases to trimming and J lost 2 bases, with 9 bases between them. The full variable domain, in which reference TRBV11-2 and TRBJ2-2 provide the parts outside the CDR3, is EAGVAQSPRYKIIEKRQSVAFWCNPISGHATLYWYQQILGQGPKLLIQFQNNGVVDDSQLPKDRFSAERLKGVDSTLKIQPAKLEDSAVYLCASSKGLNTGELFFGEGSRLTVL.

The V gene is TRBV5-1, the J gene TRBJ1-3; no clear D gene. There are 16 residues in the CDR3. Germline values: CDR1 SGHRS, CDR2 YFSETQ. V dropped 0 bases and J dropped 0 bases, with 10 bases sitting between them. Written as DNA, the CDR3 is TGCGCCAGCAGCTTGGGCCCAATTAGCTCTGGAAACACCATATATTTT. Translated, it gives CASSLGPISSGNTIYF.

J is TRBJ1-1 and V is TRBV5-1; D is uncertain. Trimming stripped 0 bases from V and 0 bases from J, with 3 bases between. The CDR3 runs 13 residues. Germline V CDR1 and CDR2: SGHRS, YFSETQ. The CDR3 region is CASSLVMNTEAFF. DNA for the CDR3: TGCGCCAGCAGCTTGGTTATGAACACTGAAGCTTTCTTT.

The genes are TRBV5-1 and TRBJ1-2; D gene ambiguous. Trimming cost V 1 base and J 0 bases, with 7 bases left between them. The CDR3 length is 14 residues. CDR1 SGHRS and CDR2 YFSETQ come from the germline V gene. CDR3 DNA sequence: TGCGCCAGCAGCTTGTACAGACCTAACTATGGCTACACCTTC. Its translation: CASSLYRPNYGYTF.

This clone was recorded once. V is TRBV7-6 and J is TRBJ2-3; D is perhaps TRBD1 (5 bases). The CDR3 has 17 residues. Germline V gene sequence: CDR1 SGHVS, CDR2 FNYEAQ. Trimming took 0 bases from V and 5 from J, leaving 18 bases between them. The CDR3 reads CASSLARAQGGQDTQYF. The CDR3 DNA is TGTGCCAGCAGCTTAGCTAGGGCCCAGGGCGGACAAGATACGCAGTATTTT.

V usage is TRBV4-1 and J usage is TRBJ1-1; D call uncertain. CDR1 is MGHRA, CDR2 YSYEKL, per germline. Trimming removed 0 bases from V and 4 bases from J, with 6 bases in between. CDR3 size: 13 residues. The CDR3 spells CASSQERGTEAFF. The DNA of the CDR3 is TGCGCCAGCAGCCAAGAACGGGGCACTGAAGCTTTCTTT.

V is TRBV19 and J is TRBJ1-5, with TRBD1 identical over 9 bases. With V trimmed by 2 bases and J by 3 bases, 8 bases remained unmatched. Germline assignment: CDR1 LNHDA and CDR2 SQIVND (reference sequence). The length of the CDR3 is 17 residues. As DNA, the CDR3 is TGTGCCAGTAGTATAAGCCCGACAGGGGGGATCAATCAGCCCCAGCATTTT. Amino acids: CASSISPTGGINQPQHF.

This chain links TRBV13 with TRBJ2-1; 11 bases agree with TRBD1. The CDR3 is 17 residues long. The germline CDR1 and CDR2 sequences are PRHDT and FYEKMQ (reference sequence). V lost 5 bases to trimming and J lost 10 bases; unmatched junction nucleotides: 16. CDR3 DNA sequence: TGTGCCAGCAGCCATTACCTGGGACAGGGGGAGGAGAGCGAGCAGTTCTTC. Residues: CASSHYLGQGEESEQFF.

The CDR3 reads CASSESGGVEQFF. CDR3 bases: TGCGCCAGCAGTGAGTCCGGAGGGGTTGAGCAGTTCTTC. The gene calls are TRBV10-1 and TRBJ2-1, with D perhaps matching TRBD2 (6 bases). Germline loops: CDR1 WNHNN, CDR2 SYGVQD (reference sequence). The germline V and J ends were trimmed by 0 bases and 9 bases, with 9 bases remaining between them. The CDR3 is made up of 13 amino acids.

The rearrangement uses TRBV19 and TRBJ1-6; maybe TRBD1 (5 bases). Germline values: CDR1 LNHDA, CDR2 SQIVND (reference sequence). There are 15 residues in the CDR3. The V end was cut by 5 bases, the J end by 5 bases, with 13 bases between. CDR3 DNA sequence: TGTGCCAGTAGTGATTGGACCAGGGATAATTCACCCCTCCACTTT. Protein sequence: CASSDWTRDNSPLHF. The full variable domain, its missing parts supplied by reference TRBV19 and TRBJ1-6, is DGGITQSPKYLFRKEGQNVTLSCEQNLNHDAMYWYRQDPGQGLRLIYYSQIVNDFQKGDIAEGYSVSREKKESFPLTVTSAQKNPTAFYLCASSDWTRDNSPLHFGNGTRLTVT.

This chain connects TRBV5-4 to TRBJ2-1; the match to TRBD2 covers 13 bases. Unmatched junction bases numbered 6, after V lost 4 bases and J lost 8 bases. The germline V gene has CDR1 SGHNT and CDR2 YYREEE (reference sequence). This CDR3 is built from 15 residues. CDR3 nucleotide sequence: TGTGCCAGCAGCCCGACTAGCGGGGGGACCGATGAGCAGTTCTTC. Protein product: CASSPTSGGTDEQFF.

The V gene is TRBV9, the J gene TRBJ1-2, with 7 bases fitting TRBD1. The germline CDR1 and CDR2 sequences are SGDLS and YYNGEE. CDR3 length equals 15 residues. J gave up 5 bases and V 0 bases, and 7 bases lay outside the gene matches. CDR3 in amino acids: CASSVARDSRYGYTF. DNA of the CDR3: TGTGCCAGCAGCGTAGCTAGGGACAGTCGTTATGGCTACACCTTC.

This clone was detected once. One end of the junction is discordant with germline, which a read error may explain. The V gene is TRBV5-1, the J gene TRBJ1-5; TRBD1 matches at 8 bases. The V gene's germline CDR1 is SGHRS and CDR2 YFSETQ. There are 15 residues in the CDR3. The CDR3 here is CVSSPGDRRNQPQHF. The CDR3 DNA follows: TGCGTCAGCAGCCCCGGGGACAGGAGAAATCAGCCCCAGCATTTT.

This clone was recorded a few times. CDR3 residues: CSVWSAEQFF. The CDR3 bases are TGCAGCGTTTGGAGTGCTGAGCAGTTCTTC. The V and J genes are TRBV29-1 and TRBJ2-1; D unclear. CDR1 is SQVTM, CDR2 ANQGSEA, per germline. This CDR3 region has 10 residues. V was clipped by 5 bases and J by 9 bases, with 8 bases between them.